The present T cell receptor (beta chain) was sequenced within a study of sequential checkpoint blockade in melanoma. Study-wide background: TCRβ was sequenced from DNA of about 94 pretreatment tumors. The study's findings and limits: Clinical benefit was about 30 times likelier when tumor T-cell fraction and clonality increased.

Treatment: randomized to nivolumab then ipilimumab (arm A) or the reverse (arm B). As regards this clone: No antigen is known for it.

TCRdb's copy holds only in-frame clones and misses some; the assay was immunoSEQ multiplex PCR. The sample lists about 3,500 clones, 17% occurring once. Germline-derived CDR1 and CDR2 are LNHDA and SQIVND (reference sequence). The CDR3 consists of 14 residues. V gave up 5 bases and J gave up 8 bases, with 16 bases separating them. V is TRBV19 and J is TRBJ2-4; the D call may be TRBD1 or TRBD2 (5 bases each). The starting material was tumor tissue (inferred from file names), obtained from a patient given nivolumab and ipilimumab in sequence. The clonotype originates from a human donor with melanoma. CDR3 nucleotides: TGTGCCAGTAGTCCCTGGGGACCCCCAGACATTCAGTACTTC. This translates into CASSPWGPPDIQYF. The full variable domain, its missing parts supplied by reference TRBV19 and TRBJ2-4, is DGGITQSPKYLFRKEGQNVTLSCEQNLNHDAMYWYRQDPGQGLRLIYYSQIVNDFQKGDIAEGYSVSREKKESFPLTVTSAQKNPTAFYLCASSPWGPPDIQYFGAGTRLSVL.